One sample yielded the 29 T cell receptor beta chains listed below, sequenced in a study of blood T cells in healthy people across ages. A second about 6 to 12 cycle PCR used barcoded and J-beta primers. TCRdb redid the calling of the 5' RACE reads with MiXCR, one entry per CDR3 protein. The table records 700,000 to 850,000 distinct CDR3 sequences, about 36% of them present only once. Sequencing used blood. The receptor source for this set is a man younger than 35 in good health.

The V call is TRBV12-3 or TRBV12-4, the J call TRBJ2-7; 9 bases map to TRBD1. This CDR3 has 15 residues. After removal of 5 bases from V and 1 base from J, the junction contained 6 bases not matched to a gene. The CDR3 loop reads CASSLPGTGSYEQYF. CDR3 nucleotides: TGTGCCAGCAGTCTCCCCGGGACAGGGTCCTACGAGCAGTACTTC.

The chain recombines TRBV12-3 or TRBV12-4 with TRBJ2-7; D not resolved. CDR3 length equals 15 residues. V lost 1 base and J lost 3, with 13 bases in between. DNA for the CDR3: TGTGCCAGCAGTTTAGGTCCCCTGGCCCTCTACGAGCAGTACTTC. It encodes CASSLGPLALYEQYF.

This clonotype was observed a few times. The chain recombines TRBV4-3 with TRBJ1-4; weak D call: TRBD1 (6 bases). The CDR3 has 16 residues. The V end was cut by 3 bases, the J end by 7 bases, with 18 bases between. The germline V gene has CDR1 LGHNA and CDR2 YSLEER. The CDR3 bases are TGCGCCAGCAGCCAGGATACTCAGGGGAGGGGTGAAAAACTGTTTTTT. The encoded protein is CASSQDTQGRGEKLFF.

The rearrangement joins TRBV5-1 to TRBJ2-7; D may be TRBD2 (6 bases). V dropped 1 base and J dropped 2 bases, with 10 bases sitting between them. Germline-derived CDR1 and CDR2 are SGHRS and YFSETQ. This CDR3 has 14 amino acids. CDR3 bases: TGCGCCAGCAGCTTGACTAGCCGTGCCTACGAGCAGTACTTC. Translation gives CASSLTSRAYEQYF.

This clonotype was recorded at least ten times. The CDR3 spells CASSLMESDTQYF. The CDR3 coding sequence is TGTGCCAGCAGTTTAATGGAATCAGATACGCAGTATTTT. The chain links TRBV12-3 or TRBV12-4 to TRBJ2-3; D is ambiguous. V shed 2 bases and J shed 4 bases, with 7 bases lying between them. CDR3 length: 13 residues.

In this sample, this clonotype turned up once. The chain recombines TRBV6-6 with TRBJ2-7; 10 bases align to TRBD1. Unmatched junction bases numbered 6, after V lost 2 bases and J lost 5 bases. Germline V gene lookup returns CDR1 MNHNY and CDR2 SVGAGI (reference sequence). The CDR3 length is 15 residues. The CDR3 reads CASSYVGQGDDEQYF. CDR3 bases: TGTGCCAGCAGTTACGTCGGACAGGGGGACGACGAGCAGTACTTC.

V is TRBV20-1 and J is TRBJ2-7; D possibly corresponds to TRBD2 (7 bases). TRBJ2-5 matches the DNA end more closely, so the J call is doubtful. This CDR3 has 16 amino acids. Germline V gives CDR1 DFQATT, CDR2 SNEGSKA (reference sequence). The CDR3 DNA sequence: TGCAGTGCCAAGGGGGAGGGTGTCTCAACCCGGGGGACCCAGTACTTC. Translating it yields CSAKGEGVSTRGTQYF.

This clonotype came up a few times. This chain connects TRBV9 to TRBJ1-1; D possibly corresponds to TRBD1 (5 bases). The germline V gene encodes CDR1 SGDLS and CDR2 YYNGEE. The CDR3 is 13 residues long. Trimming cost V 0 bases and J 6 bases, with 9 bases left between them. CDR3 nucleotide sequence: TGTGCCAGCAGCGTAGGGGGGGGGTCTGAAGCTTTCTTT. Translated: CASSVGGGSEAFF.

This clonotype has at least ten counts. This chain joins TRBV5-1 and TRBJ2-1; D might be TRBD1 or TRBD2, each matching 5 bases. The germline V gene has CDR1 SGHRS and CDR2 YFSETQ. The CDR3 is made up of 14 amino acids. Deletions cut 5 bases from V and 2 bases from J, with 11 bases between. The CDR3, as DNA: TGCGCCAGCAGGAGGGACCCTACCTACAATGAGCAGTTCTTC. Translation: CASRRDPTYNEQFF.

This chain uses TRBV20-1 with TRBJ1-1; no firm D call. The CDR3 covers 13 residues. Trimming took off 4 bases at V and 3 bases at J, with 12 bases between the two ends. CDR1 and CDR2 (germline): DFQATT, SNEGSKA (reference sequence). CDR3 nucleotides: TGCAGTGCTAAACAAAATGCGGACACTGAAGCTTTCTTT. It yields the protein CSAKQNADTEAFF.

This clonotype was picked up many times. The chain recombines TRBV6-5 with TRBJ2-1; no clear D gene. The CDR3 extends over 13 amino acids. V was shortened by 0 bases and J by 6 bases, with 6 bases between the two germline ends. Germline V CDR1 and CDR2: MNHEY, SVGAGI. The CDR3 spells CASSYSSSNEQFF. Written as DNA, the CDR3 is TGTGCCAGCAGTTACTCATCGTCCAATGAGCAGTTCTTC.

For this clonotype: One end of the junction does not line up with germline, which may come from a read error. CDR3 sequence (DNA): TGTGCCAGCAGTGACTCGATGGCCGATACGCAGTATTTT. Translating gives CASSDSMADTQYF. V gene TRBV6-6 combines with J gene TRBJ2-3; D gene ambiguous. Germline loops: CDR1 MNHNY, CDR2 SVGAGI (reference sequence). The CDR3 runs 13 residues.

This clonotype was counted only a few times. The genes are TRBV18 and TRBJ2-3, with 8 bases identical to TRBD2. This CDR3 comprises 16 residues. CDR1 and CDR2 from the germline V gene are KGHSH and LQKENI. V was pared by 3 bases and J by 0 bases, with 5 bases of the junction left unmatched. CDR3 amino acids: CASSPLQRGSTDTQYF. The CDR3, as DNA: TGTGCCAGCTCACCCCTCCAGCGGGGGAGCACAGATACGCAGTATTTT.

The CDR3 bases are TGTGCCAGCAGCTGGGGGGACAGGGTAGGCTACACCTTC. Translating it yields CASSWGDRVGYTF. V usage is TRBV28 and J usage is TRBJ1-2; 9 bases fit TRBD1. CDR1 and CDR2 from the germline V gene are MDHEN and SYDVKM. The CDR3 spans 13 residues. Trimming cost V 6 bases and J 8 bases; bases outside gene matches: 7.

Here the CDR3 reads CASSQVGRDRTDTQYF. CDR3 nucleotide sequence: TGTGCCAGCAGCCAAGTGGGCCGGGATCGCACAGATACGCAGTATTTT. The rearrangement joins TRBV4-2 to TRBJ2-3, with a tentative D call TRBD2 (5 bases). This CDR3 region has 16 residues. V dropped 1 base and J dropped 1 base, with 12 bases sitting between them. Per the germline V gene, CDR1 is LGHNA and CDR2 is YNFKEQ.

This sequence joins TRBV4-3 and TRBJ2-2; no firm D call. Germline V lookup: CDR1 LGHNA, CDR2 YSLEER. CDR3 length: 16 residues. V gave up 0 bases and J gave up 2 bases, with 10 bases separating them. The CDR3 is CASSQEIGLNTGELFF. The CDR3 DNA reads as TGCGCCAGCAGCCAAGAGATCGGGCTCAACACCGGGGAGCTGTTTTTT.

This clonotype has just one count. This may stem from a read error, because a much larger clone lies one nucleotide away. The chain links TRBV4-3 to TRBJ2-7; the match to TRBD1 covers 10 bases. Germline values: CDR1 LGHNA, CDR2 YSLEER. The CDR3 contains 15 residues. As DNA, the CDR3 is TGCACCAGCAGCCACACCGGGACAGGGGTGTACGAGCAGTACTTC. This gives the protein CTSSHTGTGVYEQYF.

The DNA of the CDR3 is TGTGCCAGCACAGGGAGTGGGGAAAACATTCAGTACTTC. The encoded protein is CASTGSGENIQYF. The chain recombines TRBV7-2 with TRBJ2-4, with D perhaps assigned TRBD1 or TRBD2 (5 bases each). Germline assignment: CDR1 SGHTA and CDR2 FQGNSA. This CDR3 has 13 amino acids. V was trimmed by 7 bases and J by 5 bases, leaving 12 bases between them. The full variable domain, with the rest looked up from reference TRBV7-2 and TRBJ2-4, is GAGVSQSPSNKVTEKGKDVELRCDPISGHTALYWYRQSLGQGLEFLIYFQGNSAPDKSGLPSDRFSAERTGGSVSTLTIQRTQQEDSAVYLCASTGSGENIQYFGAGTRLSVL.

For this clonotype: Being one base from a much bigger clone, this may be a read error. This chain's CDR3 is CASSPQGTVVRGGGNTF. The CDR3 coding sequence is TGTGCCAGCAGCCCACAGGGAACCGTCGTCCGGGGCGGTGGCAACACCTTC. J is TRBJ1-2 and V is TRBV12-3 or TRBV12-4; maybe TRBD1 (6 bases). The CDR3 spans 17 residues.

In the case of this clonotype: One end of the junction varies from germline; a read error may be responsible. The CDR3 DNA is TGTCCCAGCAGCCGCCTGGGGGGATACAATGAGCAGTTCTTC. Translated, it gives CPSSRLGGYNEQFF. The J gene is TRBJ2-1, the V gene TRBV4-2; D possibly corresponds to TRBD2 (6 bases). In germline, CDR1 is LGHNA, CDR2 YNFKEQ. This CDR3 contains 14 residues.

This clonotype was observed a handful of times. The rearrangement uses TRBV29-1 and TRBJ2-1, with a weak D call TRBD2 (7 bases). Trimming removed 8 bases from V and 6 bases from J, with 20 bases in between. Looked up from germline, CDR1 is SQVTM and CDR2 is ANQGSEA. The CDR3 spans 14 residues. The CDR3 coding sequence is TGCAGCCTCGTTGGGGGGGGGCGACCCAATGAGCAGTTCTTC. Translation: CSLVGGGRPNEQFF.

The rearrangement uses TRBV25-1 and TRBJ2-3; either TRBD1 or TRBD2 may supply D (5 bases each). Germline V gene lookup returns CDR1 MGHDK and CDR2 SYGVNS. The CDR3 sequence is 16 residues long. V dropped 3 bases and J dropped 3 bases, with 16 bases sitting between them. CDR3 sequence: CASSDSGGSRTDTQYF. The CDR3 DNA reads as TGTGCCAGCAGTGACTCTGGGGGATCAAGGACAGATACGCAGTATTTT.

CDR3 in amino acids: CASSWDIYGYTF. CDR3 DNA: TGTGCCAGCAGCTGGGACATCTATGGCTACACCTTC. The chain combines TRBV5-5 with TRBJ1-2; TRBD1 might be the D (6 bases). The CDR3 sequence is 12 residues long. CDR1 is SGHKS and CDR2 is YYEKEE in the germline V gene (reference sequence). V was clipped by 3 bases and J by 4 bases, with 7 bases between them.

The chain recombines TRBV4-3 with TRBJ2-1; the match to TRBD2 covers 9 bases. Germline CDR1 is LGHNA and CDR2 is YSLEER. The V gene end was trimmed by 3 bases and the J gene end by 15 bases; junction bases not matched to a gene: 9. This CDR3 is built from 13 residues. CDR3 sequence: CASSQTRGTSPFF. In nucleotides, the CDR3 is TGCGCCAGCAGCCAGACGCGGGGGACTAGCCCGTTCTTC.

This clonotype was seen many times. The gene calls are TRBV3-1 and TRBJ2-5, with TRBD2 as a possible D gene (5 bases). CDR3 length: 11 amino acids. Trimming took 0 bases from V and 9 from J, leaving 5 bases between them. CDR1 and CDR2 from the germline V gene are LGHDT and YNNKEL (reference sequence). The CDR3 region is CASSQDGAQYF. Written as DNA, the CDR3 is TGTGCCAGCAGCCAAGACGGGGCCCAGTACTTC.

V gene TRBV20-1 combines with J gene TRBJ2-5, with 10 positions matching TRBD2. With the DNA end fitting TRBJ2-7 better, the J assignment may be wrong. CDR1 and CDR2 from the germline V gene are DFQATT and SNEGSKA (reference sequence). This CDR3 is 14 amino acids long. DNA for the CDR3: TGCAGTGCTAGGGTTGCTAGCGGGAGTGACGAGCAGTACTTC. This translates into CSARVASGSDEQYF.

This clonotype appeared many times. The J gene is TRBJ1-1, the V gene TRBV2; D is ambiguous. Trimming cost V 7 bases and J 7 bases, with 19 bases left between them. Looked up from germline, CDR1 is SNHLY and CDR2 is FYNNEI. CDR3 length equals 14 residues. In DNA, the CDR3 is TGTGCCAGCACCACGGAAGCGAGGTTCTATGAAGCTTTCTTT. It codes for CASTTEARFYEAFF.

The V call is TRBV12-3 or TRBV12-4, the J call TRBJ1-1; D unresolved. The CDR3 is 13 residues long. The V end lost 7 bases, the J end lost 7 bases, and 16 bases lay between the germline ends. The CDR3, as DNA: TGTGCCAGCACCCTTGGGGTAGAGTTTGAAGCTTTCTTT. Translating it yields CASTLGVEFEAFF.

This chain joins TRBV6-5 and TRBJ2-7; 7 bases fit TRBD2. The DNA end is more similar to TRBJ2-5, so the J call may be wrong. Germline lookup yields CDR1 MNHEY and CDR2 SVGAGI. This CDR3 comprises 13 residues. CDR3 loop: CASSRGLDETQYF. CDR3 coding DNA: TGTGCCAGCAGCCGCGGACTAGACGAGACCCAGTACTTC.